This T cell receptor (beta chain) stems from a study of cytomegalovirus exposure and HLA in healthy donors. The V end lost 0 bases, the J end lost 5 bases, and 12 bases lay between the germline ends. CDR1 is SGDLS and CDR2 is YYNGEE in the germline V gene. The CDR3 is 15 residues long. Concerning this clone: Its specificity is unknown.

The donors comprised healthy bone marrow donors. Study-level results: A later analysis linked a missense DCLRE1C variant to TCR beta V- and J-gene trimming. Researchers reported that three CMV-associated chains were confirmed in vitro as CMV antigen-specific.

The primer mix had 60 Vbeta and 13 Jbeta primers. TCRdb keeps only in-frame clones here, not all; method: immunoSEQ multiplex PCR. The repertoire includes 95,000 or so clones, around 86% of them detected once, and under 5.5% sits in the top ten. The TCR was taken from a woman in her seventies in good health and CMV-seropositive. The specimen was PBMCs. This rearrangement joins TRBV9 to TRBJ2-1, with no clear D. The CDR3 spells CASSVDSYPNNEQFF. In DNA form, the CDR3 reads TGTGCCAGCAGCGTAGATAGCTACCCAAACAATGAGCAGTTCTTC.